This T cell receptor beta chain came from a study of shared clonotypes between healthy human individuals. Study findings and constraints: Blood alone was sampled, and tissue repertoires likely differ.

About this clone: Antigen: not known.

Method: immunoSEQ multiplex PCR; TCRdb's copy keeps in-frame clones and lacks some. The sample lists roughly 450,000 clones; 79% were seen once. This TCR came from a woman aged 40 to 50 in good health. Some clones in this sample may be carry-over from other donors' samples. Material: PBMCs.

The DNA of the CDR3 is TGTGCCAGCAGCCAAGACAGGGACCTTAGCGAGCAGTACTTC. This sequence encodes CASSQDRDLSEQYF. This chain links TRBV4-2 with TRBJ2-7; D possibly uses TRBD1 or TRBD2 (5 bases each). Looked up from germline, CDR1 is LGHNA and CDR2 is YNFKEQ. V shed 0 bases and J shed 6 bases, with 12 bases lying between them. CDR3 length: 14 amino acids.